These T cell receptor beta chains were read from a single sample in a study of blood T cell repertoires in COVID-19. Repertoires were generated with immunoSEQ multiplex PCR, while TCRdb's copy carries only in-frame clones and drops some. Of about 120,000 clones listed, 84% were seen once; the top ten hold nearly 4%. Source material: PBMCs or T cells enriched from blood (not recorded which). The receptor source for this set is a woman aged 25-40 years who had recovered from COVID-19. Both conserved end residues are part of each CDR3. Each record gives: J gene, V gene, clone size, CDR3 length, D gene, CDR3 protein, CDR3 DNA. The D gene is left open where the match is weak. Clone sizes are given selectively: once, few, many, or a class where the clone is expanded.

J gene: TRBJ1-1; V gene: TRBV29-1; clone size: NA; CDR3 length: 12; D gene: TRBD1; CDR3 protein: CSVDSGTGKAFF; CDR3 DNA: TGCAGCGTTGACTCCGGGACAGGGAAAGCTTTCTTT
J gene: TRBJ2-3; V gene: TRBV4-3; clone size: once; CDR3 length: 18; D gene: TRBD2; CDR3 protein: CASSQAPATSGRGDTQYF; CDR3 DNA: TGCGCCAGCAGCCAAGCCCCAGCGACTAGCGGGAGAGGGGATACGCAGTATTTT
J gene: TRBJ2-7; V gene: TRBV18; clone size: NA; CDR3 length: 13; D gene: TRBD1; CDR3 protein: CASSRDRDYEQYF; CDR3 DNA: TGTGCCAGCTCTCGGGACAGGGACTACGAGCAGTACTTC
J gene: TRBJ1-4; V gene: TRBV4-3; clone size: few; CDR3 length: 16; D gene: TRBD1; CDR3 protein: CASSPNTGGGSEKLFF; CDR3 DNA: TGCGCCAGCAGCCCCAACACAGGGGGAGGGAGTGAAAAACTGTTTTTT
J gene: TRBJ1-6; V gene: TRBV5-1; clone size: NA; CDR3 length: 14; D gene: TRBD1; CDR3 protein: CASSFDRGASPLHF; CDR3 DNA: TGCGCCAGCAGCTTCGACAGGGGCGCTTCACCCCTCCACTTT
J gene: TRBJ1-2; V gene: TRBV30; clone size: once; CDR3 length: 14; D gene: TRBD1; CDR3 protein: CAWSPLTGNYGYTF; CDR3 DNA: TGTGCCTGGAGTCCTCTGACAGGGAACTATGGCTACACCTTC
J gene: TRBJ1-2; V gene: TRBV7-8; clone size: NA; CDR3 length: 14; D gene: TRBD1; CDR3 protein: CASSTNRGGYGYTF; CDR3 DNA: TGTGCCAGCAGCACTAACAGGGGCGGCTATGGCTACACCTTC
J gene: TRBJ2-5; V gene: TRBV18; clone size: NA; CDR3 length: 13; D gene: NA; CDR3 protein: CASSPYREETQYF; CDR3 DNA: TGTGCCAGCTCGCCTTACAGGGAAGAGACCCAGTACTTC
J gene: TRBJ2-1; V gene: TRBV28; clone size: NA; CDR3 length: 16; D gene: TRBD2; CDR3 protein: CASSFTTSGLYNEQFF; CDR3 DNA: TGTGCCAGCAGTTTCACGACTAGCGGGCTCTACAATGAGCAGTTCTTC
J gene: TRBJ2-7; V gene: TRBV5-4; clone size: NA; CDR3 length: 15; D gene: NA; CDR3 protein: CASSPRLGSGYEQYF; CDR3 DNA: TGTGCCAGCAGCCCGCGACTAGGTTCGGGCTACGAGCAGTACTTC
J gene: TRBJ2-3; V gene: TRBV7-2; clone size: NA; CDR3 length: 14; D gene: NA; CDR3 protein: CASGRTGSTDTQYF; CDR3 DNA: TGTGCCAGCGGACGCACAGGGAGCACAGATACGCAGTATTTT
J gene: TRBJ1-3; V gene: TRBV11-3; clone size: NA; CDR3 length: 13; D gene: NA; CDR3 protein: CASSLQGGNTIYF; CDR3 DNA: TGTGCCAGCAGCTTACAGGGTGGAAACACCATATATTTT
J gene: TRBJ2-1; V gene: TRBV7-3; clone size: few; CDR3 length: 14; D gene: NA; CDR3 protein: CASSLGAEVNEQFF; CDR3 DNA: TGTGCCAGCAGCTTAGGGGCGGAAGTCAATGAGCAGTTCTTC
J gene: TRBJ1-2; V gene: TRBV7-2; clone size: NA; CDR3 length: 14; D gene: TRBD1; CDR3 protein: CASSLAGQGYGYTF; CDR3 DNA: TGTGCCAGCAGCTTAGCGGGACAGGGTTATGGCTACACCTTC
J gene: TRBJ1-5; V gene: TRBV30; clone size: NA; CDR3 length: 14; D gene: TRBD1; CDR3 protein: CAWEGQGKYQPQHF; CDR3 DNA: TGTGCCTGGGAGGGACAGGGAAAGTATCAGCCCCAGCATTTT
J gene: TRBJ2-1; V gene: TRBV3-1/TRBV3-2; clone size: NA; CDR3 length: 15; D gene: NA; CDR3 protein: CASSQALATYNEQFF; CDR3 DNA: TGTGCCAGCAGCCAAGCTCTAGCTACCTACAATGAGCAGTTCTTC
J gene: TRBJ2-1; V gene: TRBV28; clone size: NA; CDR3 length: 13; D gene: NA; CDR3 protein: CASGERNPNEQFF; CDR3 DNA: TGTGCCAGTGGGGAGCGCAATCCGAATGAGCAGTTCTTC
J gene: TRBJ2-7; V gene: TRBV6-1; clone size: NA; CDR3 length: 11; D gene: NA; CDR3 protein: CASATSYEQYF; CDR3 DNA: TGTGCCAGCGCCACCAGTTACGAGCAGTACTTC
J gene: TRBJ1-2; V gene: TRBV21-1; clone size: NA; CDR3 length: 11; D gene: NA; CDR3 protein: CASVEGLGYTF; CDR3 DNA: TGTGCCAGCGTGGAGGGGTTAGGCTACACCTTC
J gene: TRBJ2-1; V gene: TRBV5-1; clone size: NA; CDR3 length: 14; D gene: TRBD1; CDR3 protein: CASRRGQGTNEQFF; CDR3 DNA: TGCGCCAGCAGAAGGGGACAGGGGACCAATGAGCAGTTCTTC